Shown below are 8 T cell receptor beta chains from a single sample sequenced in a study of blood T cell repertoires in COVID-19. Only in-frame clones appear in the TCRdb table, and some are missing; sequencing was by immunoSEQ multiplex PCR. The sample carries 200,000 to 250,000 clones, more than 65% recorded once. Sequencing was done on a sample of peripheral blood. The receptors stem from a man aged 50 or older with active or convalescent COVID-19.

The rearrangement joins TRBV5-3 to TRBJ2-7; D ambiguous. TRBV5-3 has ORF status, its function being uncertain. V lost 0 bases and J lost 5, with 6 bases in between. The CDR3 is 12 residues long. In DNA form, the CDR3 reads TGTGCCAGAAGCTTGGTCGCGGACGAGCAGTACGTC. Encoded protein: CARSLVADEQYV.

V usage is TRBV4-2 and J usage is TRBJ2-3, with TRBD2 matching over 7 bases. The CDR3 is 16 amino acids. CDR1 and CDR2 from the germline V gene are LGHNA and YNFKEQ. With V trimmed by 1 base and J by 5 bases, 9 bases remained unmatched. CDR3 in DNA: TGTGCCAGCAGCCAAGGAGTTGCGGGGGTACAAGATACGCAGTATTTT. Translated: CASSQGVAGVQDTQYF.

The chain joins TRBV19 to TRBJ1-5, with D perhaps matching TRBD1 (5 bases). The CDR3 consists of 15 residues. Germline CDR1 is LNHDA and CDR2 is SQIVND (reference sequence). With 4 bases removed from V and 5 bases from J, the gap between germline ends came to 15 bases. CDR3 region: CASSSSGGGYQPQHF. CDR3 DNA sequence: TGTGCCAGTAGTAGTTCCGGGGGAGGGTATCAGCCCCAGCATTTT.

The chain joins TRBV11-3 to TRBJ2-1; D is possibly TRBD1 (5 bases). The V and J ends lost 7 bases and 8 bases respectively, with 12 bases between them. CDR3 size: 12 residues. In germline, CDR1 is SGHNT, CDR2 YENEEA. In DNA form, the CDR3 reads TGTGCCAGCAAAGGGGCAAGCGATGAGCAGTTCTTC. Encoded protein: CASKGASDEQFF.

J is TRBJ2-2 and V is TRBV6-2 or TRBV6-3; D is perhaps TRBD2 (5 bases). This CDR3 has 13 amino acids. In germline, CDR1 is MNHEY, CDR2 SVGEGT. Trimming took 2 bases from V and 9 from J, leaving 10 bases between them. The CDR3 region has the DNA TGTGCCAGCAGTTACCCCGGGGTCAGGGAGCTGTTTTTT. Its translation is CASSYPGVRELFF.

This chain links TRBV11-1 with TRBJ2-7; the D gene is possibly TRBD1 (6 bases). The CDR3 totals 15 residues. In germline, CDR1 is SGHAT, CDR2 FQDESV (reference sequence). V lost 4 bases, J lost 4 bases, and 17 bases lay in between. The CDR3 is CASSSSDSPLYEQYV. Written as DNA, the CDR3 is TGTGCCAGCAGCTCTTCGGACAGCCCTTTGTACGAGCAGTACGTC.

V usage is TRBV14 and J usage is TRBJ2-5; 10 bases fit TRBD2. CDR1 is SGHDN, CDR2 FVKESK, per germline. The CDR3 runs 16 residues. V lost 4 bases, J lost 3 bases, and 8 bases stayed unmatched. The CDR3 DNA reads TGTGCCAGCAGCCCCTTTGGGACTAGCGAAGAAGAGACCCAGTACTTC. Protein sequence: CASSPFGTSEEETQYF.

The chain has TRBV5-6 and TRBJ1-5; 7 bases are shared with TRBD1. After removal of 3 bases from V and 1 base from J, the junction contained 13 bases not matched to a gene. The CDR3 covers 18 residues. Germline assignment: CDR1 SGHDT and CDR2 YYEEEE. For the CDR3, the DNA is TGTGCCAGCAGCTCCTGGCGACAGGGTCCCTTAAGCAATCAGCCCCAGCATTTT. It translates to CASSSWRQGPLSNQPQHF.